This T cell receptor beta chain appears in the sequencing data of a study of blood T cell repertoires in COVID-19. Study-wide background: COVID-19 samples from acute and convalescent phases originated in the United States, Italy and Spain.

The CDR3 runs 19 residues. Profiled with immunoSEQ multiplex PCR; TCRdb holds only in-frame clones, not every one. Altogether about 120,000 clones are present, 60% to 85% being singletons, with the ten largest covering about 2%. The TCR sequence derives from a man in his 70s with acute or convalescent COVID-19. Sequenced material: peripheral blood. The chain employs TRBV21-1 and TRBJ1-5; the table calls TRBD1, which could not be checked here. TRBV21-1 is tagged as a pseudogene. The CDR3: CASSKLLRDSREGIQPQHF. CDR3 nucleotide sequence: TGTGCCAGCAGCAAGCTCCTCCGGGACAGTCGAGAGGGAATTCAGCCCCAGCATTTT.